These T cell receptor beta chains were read from a single sample in a study of blood T cell repertoires in COVID-19. Using immunoSEQ multiplex PCR, the repertoire was profiled, and TCRdb retains in-frame clones only, with some absent. This table holds 250,000 to 300,000 clones, approximately 90% found once. Specimen: peripheral blood. These receptors originate from a woman aged 25 to 45 with active or convalescent COVID-19. The CDR3 runs from the conserved cysteine through the conserved F or W. A D gene is named only where the DNA matches it firmly.

>NA|TRBV7-7|TRBJ2-1
TGTGCTAGCAGCCAAGGACAGTTAGGTGAGCAGTTCTTC
CASSQGQLGEQFF
>NA|TRBV13|TRBJ2-1
TGTGCCAGCAGCCCGAGCTATTACAATGAGCAGTTCTTC
CASSPSYYNEQFF
>NA|TRBV10-3|TRBJ1-5
TGTGCCATCAGTGAGACAGGCCCCGATCAGCCCCAGCATTTT
CAISETGPDQPQHF
>NA|TRBV7-9|TRBJ2-5
TGTGCCAGCAGCCCCGACTCGGAGACCCAGTACTTC
CASSPDSETQYF
>NA|TRBV29-1|TRBJ2-2
TGCAGCGTGGGGGGATGGGCCGGGGAGCTGTTTTTT
CSVGGWAGELFF
>TRBD2|TRBV20-1|TRBJ2-7
TGCAGTGCTAGTCGGCTAGCGGGGTTCGACGAGCAGTACTTC
CSASRLAGFDEQYF
>NA|TRBV7-8|TRBJ1-5
TGTGCCAGCAGCCAGGAGATACGCAACAATCAGCCCCAGCATTTT
CASSQEIRNNQPQHF
>TRBD1|TRBV5-4|TRBJ1-4
TGTGCCAGCAGCTTTCGACAGGGGGAACTGTTTTTT
CASSFRQGELFF
>TRBD2|TRBV20-1|TRBJ2-3
TGCAGTGCTAGTCCTAGCGGGGGGGAGACAGATACGCAGTATTTT
CSASPSGGETDTQYF
>TRBD2|TRBV7-2|TRBJ2-3
TGTGCCAGCAGCCCGCGGGGGAGCCTCACAGATACGCAGTATTTT
CASSPRGSLTDTQYF